This T cell receptor beta chain was sequenced for a study of blood T cell repertoires in COVID-19. Study in general: Some COVID-19 samples were acute and others convalescent; all came from the United States, Italy and Spain. From T cells, B-cell-depleted T cells, or PBMCs came the material, which was cDNA or gDNA.

Per germline, CDR1 SGHRS and CDR2 YFSETQ. This CDR3 is 17 amino acids long. Trimming left V 0 bases short and J 6 bases short, with 21 bases between. Per the study methods: For nucleated cells, counts were estimated from reference gene primer amplification. Repertoires were generated with immunoSEQ multiplex PCR, while TCRdb's copy carries only in-frame clones and drops some. The V and J calls and clone size are taken from that table; D and trimming were inferred from the DNA. The data hold almost 20,000 clones, with roughly 93% observed a single time. The sample taken for sequencing was peripheral blood. The chain couples TRBV5-1 to TRBJ1-1, with D possibly matching TRBD1 (5 bases). This TCR was sampled from a woman aged 50 to 65 with active COVID-19. This CDR3 reads CASSLEPGEGMIAEAFF. CDR3 bases: TGCGCCAGCAGCTTGGAGCCGGGGGAGGGGATGATCGCTGAAGCTTTCTTT.